This section outlines one TCR beta chain sequence together with its context. The data were taken from a study of blood T cell repertoires in COVID-19. Study overall: Both acute and convalescent COVID-19 samples were obtained from the United States, Italy and Spain. Nucleic acid was either cDNA or gDNA, and it came from T cells, B-cell-depleted T cells, or PBMCs.

Authors' methods: Reference gene primer amplification in the assay estimated nucleated cell counts. The table came from immunoSEQ multiplex PCR; TCRdb's copy has only in-frame clones and leaves some out. D and trimming were read from the DNA, whereas the V and J calls and clone size are those reported in that table. The sample has approximately 100,000 clones, roughly 80% seen once. V shed 3 bases, J shed 2 bases, and the junction held 1 base outside the gene matches. This CDR3 region has 14 residues. CDR1 and CDR2 from the germline V gene are ENHRY and SYGVKD. The sequence came from a woman aged 55-69 years with acute or convalescent COVID-19. Input material: peripheral blood. This chain links TRBV10-3 with TRBJ1-2, with 9 nucleotides matching TRBD1. The CDR3, as DNA: TGTGCCATCAGTGAAGGACAGGGGAACTATGGCTACACCTTC. Residues: CAISEGQGNYGYTF.